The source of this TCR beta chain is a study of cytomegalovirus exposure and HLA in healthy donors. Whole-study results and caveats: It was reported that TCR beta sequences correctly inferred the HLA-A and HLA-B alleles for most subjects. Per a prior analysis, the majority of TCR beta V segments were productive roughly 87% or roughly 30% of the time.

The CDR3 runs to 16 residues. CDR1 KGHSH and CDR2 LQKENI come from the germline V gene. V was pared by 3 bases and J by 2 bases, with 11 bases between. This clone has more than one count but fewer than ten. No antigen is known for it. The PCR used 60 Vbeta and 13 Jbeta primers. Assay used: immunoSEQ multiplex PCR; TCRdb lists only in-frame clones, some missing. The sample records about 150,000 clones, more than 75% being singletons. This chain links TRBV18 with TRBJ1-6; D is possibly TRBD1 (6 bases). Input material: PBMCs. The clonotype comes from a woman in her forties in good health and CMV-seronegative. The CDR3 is CASSPQDSTYNSPLHF. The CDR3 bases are TGTGCCAGCTCACCCCAGGACAGTACCTATAATTCACCCCTCCACTTT.